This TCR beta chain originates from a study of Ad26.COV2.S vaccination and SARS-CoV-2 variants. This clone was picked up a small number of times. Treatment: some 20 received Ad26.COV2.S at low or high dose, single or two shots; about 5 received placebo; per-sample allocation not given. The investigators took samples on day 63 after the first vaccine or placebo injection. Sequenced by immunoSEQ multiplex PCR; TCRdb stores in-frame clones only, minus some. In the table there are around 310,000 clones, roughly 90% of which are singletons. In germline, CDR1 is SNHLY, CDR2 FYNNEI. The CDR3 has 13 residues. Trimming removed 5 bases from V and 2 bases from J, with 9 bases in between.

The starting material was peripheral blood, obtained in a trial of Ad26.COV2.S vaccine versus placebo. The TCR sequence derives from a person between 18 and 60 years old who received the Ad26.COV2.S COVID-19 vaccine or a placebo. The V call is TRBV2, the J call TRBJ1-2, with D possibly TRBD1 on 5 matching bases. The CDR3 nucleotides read TGTGCCAGCAGTAAGACAGAAAACTATGGCTACACCTTC. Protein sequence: CASSKTENYGYTF.